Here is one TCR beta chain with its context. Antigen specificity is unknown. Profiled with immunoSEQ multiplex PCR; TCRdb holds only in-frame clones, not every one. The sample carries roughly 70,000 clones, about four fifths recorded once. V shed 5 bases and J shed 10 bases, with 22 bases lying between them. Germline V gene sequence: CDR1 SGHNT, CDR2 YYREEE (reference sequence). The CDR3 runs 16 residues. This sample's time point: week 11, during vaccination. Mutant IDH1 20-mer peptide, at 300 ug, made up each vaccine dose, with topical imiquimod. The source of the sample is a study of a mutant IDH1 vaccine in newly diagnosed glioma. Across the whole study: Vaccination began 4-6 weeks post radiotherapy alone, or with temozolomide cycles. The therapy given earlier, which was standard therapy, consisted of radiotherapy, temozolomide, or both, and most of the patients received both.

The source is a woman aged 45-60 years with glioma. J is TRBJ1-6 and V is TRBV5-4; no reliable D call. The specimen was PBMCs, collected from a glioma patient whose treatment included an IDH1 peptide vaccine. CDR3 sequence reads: CASSSLGGTVDSPLHF. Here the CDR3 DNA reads TGTGCCAGCAGTTCCTTAGGCGGAACAGTTGACTCACCCCTCCACTTT. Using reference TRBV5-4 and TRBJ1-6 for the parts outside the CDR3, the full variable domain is ETGVTQSPTHLIKTRGQQVTLRCSSQSGHNTVSWYQQALGQGPQFIFQYYREEENGRGNFPPRFSGLQFPNYSSELNVNALELDDSALYLCASSSLGGTVDSPLHFGNGTRLTVT.